This entry lists 31 T cell receptor beta chains sequenced from one sample in a study of blood T cell repertoires in COVID-19. Only in-frame clones appear in the TCRdb table, and some are missing; sequencing was by immunoSEQ multiplex PCR. The table records about 50,000 clones, 70% to 85% of them present only once. Material: peripheral blood. The receptors were sampled from a man between 60 and 75 years old with acute or convalescent COVID-19.

The chain uses TRBV12-5 and TRBJ2-1, with D perhaps matching TRBD2 (6 bases). Germline loops: CDR1 LGHNT, CDR2 FRNRAP. CDR3 length equals 12 residues. V was pared by 3 bases and J by 12 bases, with 12 bases between. The CDR3 loop reads CASGLGAGGQFF. DNA for the CDR3: TGTGCTAGTGGTTTAGGGGCCGGGGGGCAGTTCTTC.

With respect to this clone: The identical CDR3 is also encoded by other nucleotide sequences in the sample. The chain has TRBV6-5 and TRBJ1-2; 7 nucleotides match TRBD1. This CDR3 region has 14 residues. CDR1 MNHEY and CDR2 SVGAGI come from the germline V gene. The V segment lost 6 bases and the J segment 8 bases; nucleotides outside the gene matches: 12. CDR3: CASSYQGGSGGYTF. The CDR3 bases are TGTGCCAGCAGCTACCAAGGGGGCTCGGGCGGCTACACCTTC.

This clone was found once. This chain links TRBV3-1 (or the pseudogene TRBV3-2) with TRBJ2-6, with 8 bases matching TRBD2. CDR1 LGHDT and CDR2 YNNKEL come from the germline V gene (reference sequence). The CDR3 length is 18 residues. J was trimmed by 0 bases and V by 3 bases; bases with no gene match: 7. CDR3 sequence: CASSQGAGALSGANVLTF. DNA of the CDR3: TGTGCCAGCAGCCAGGGAGCGGGGGCCCTCTCTGGGGCCAACGTCCTGACTTTC.

V gene TRBV28 combines with J gene TRBJ2-7; 8 bases map to TRBD1. Germline trimming cut 1 base from V and 3 bases from J; bases unmatched to any gene: 8. There are 16 residues in the CDR3. Germline CDR1 MDHEN, CDR2 SYDVKM. CDR3 sequence reads: CASSLFVGQANYEQYF. The CDR3 nucleotides are TGTGCCAGCAGTTTATTTGTGGGACAGGCTAACTACGAGCAGTACTTC.

The V and J genes are TRBV9 and TRBJ2-1; the D gene is possibly TRBD2 (5 bases). There are 15 residues in the CDR3. Trimming stripped 3 bases from V and 0 bases from J, with 10 bases between. CDR1 is SGDLS, CDR2 YYNGEE, per germline. The CDR3 loop is CASSEAESSYNEQFF. The CDR3 DNA is TGTGCCAGCAGCGAAGCGGAGAGCTCCTACAATGAGCAGTTCTTC.

V is TRBV4-1 and J is TRBJ2-1; 8 nucleotides agree with TRBD1. The CDR3 consists of 16 residues. After removal of 5 bases from V and 2 bases from J, the junction contained 8 bases not matched to a gene. Germline V gene lookup returns CDR1 MGHRA and CDR2 YSYEKL. The CDR3 DNA reads as TGCGCCAGCAGCAACCGGACAGGGAGGACCTACAATGAGCAGTTCTTC. This codes for CASSNRTGRTYNEQFF.

The gene calls are TRBV24-1 and TRBJ2-2; 9 bases line up with TRBD1. V was pared by 0 bases and J by 5 bases, with 3 bases of the junction left unmatched. The CDR3 sequence is 16 residues long. Per the germline V gene, CDR1 is KGHDR and CDR2 is SFDVKD. CDR3 bases: TGTGCCACCAGTGATTTGGCACAGGGGGCGACCGGGGAGCTGTTTTTT. It yields the protein CATSDLAQGATGELFF.

The rearrangement joins TRBV5-4 to TRBJ1-3; tentative D call: TRBD1 (6 bases). The CDR3 sequence is 15 residues long. The germline V gene encodes CDR1 SGHNT and CDR2 YYREEE (reference sequence). The V gene lost 0 bases and the J gene lost 4 bases, with 11 bases spanning the gap. CDR3 residues: CASSLGQGKGNTIYF. Written as DNA, the CDR3 is TGTGCCAGCAGCTTGGGCCAGGGGAAGGGAAACACCATATATTTT.

The chain recombines TRBV2 with TRBJ1-2, with D possibly matching TRBD1 (5 bases). The CDR3 is 13 residues long. Germline assignment: CDR1 SNHLY and CDR2 FYNNEI. V lost 6 bases and J 3 bases, leaving 11 bases between the germline ends. The CDR3 DNA follows: TGTGCCAGCAGCTTCCAGGGTGACTATGGCTACACCTTC. Translating gives CASSFQGDYGYTF.

The chain uses TRBV7-8 and TRBJ1-4; D unresolved. Trimming stripped 5 bases from V and 7 bases from J, with 14 bases between. This CDR3 is 14 amino acids long. The germline CDR1 and CDR2 sequences are SGHVS and FQNEAQ. The CDR3 sequence: CASSLGRVGEKLFF. The CDR3 DNA follows: TGTGCCAGCAGCCTTGGGAGGGTTGGTGAAAAACTGTTTTTT.

V is TRBV19 and J is TRBJ1-1, with D unclear. The CDR3 length is 12 residues. Trimming cost V 10 bases and J 7 bases, with 16 bases left between them. CDR1 LNHDA and CDR2 SQIVND come from the germline V gene (reference sequence). CDR3 sequence reads: CATRLPEGEAFF. The CDR3 DNA reads TGTGCCACTAGGCTCCCAGAGGGTGAAGCTTTCTTT.

The chain recombines TRBV30 with TRBJ1-5, with 10 positions matching TRBD1. The germline V gene encodes CDR1 GTSNPN and CDR2 SVGIG (reference sequence). The ends lost 0 bases at V and 6 bases at J; junction bases unmatched: 8. The length of the CDR3 is 16 residues. DNA of the CDR3: TGTGCCTGGAGTGTCCAGACAGGGGGCTGGGTTCAGCCCCAGCATTTT. This sequence encodes CAWSVQTGGWVQPQHF. Looking up the rest from reference TRBV30 and TRBJ1-5 gives the full variable domain: SQTIHQWPATLVQPVGSPLSLECTVEGTSNPNLYWYRQAAGRGLQLLFYSVGIGQISSEVPQNLSASRPQDRQFILSSKKLLLSDSGFYLCAWSVQTGGWVQPQHFGDGTRLSIL.

Only a few counts were recorded for this clone. The rearrangement links TRBV29-1 to TRBJ2-7; 11 bases are a match to TRBD1. V shed 2 bases and J 2 bases; nucleotides not matched to a gene: 8. Germline V gene data show CDR1 as SQVTM and CDR2 as ANQGSEA. The CDR3 contains 16 residues. Here the CDR3 DNA reads TGCAGCGTTGAATGGGCGGGACAGGGGGAAACCTACGAGCAGTACTTC. Protein sequence: CSVEWAGQGETYEQYF.

V gene TRBV27 combines with J gene TRBJ1-4; 9 nucleotides agree with TRBD1. CDR3 length: 14 amino acids. Germline V lookup: CDR1 MNHEY, CDR2 SMNVEV (reference sequence). V gave up 6 bases and J gave up 6 bases; unmatched junction bases: 5. CDR3 loop: CASSWGQGDEKLFF. The DNA for the CDR3 is TGTGCCAGCAGCTGGGGACAGGGAGATGAAAAACTGTTTTTT.

The rearrangement joins TRBV12-5 to TRBJ2-1; a weak D match, TRBD1 (6 bases). This CDR3 comprises 15 residues. Germline CDR1 LGHNT, CDR2 FRNRAP. The V gene lost 4 bases and the J gene lost 0 bases, with 10 bases spanning the gap. CDR3 in DNA: TGTGCTAGTGGTTCACAGGGATACTCCTACAATGAGCAGTTCTTC. Translated, it gives CASGSQGYSYNEQFF. Filled out from reference TRBV12-5 and TRBJ2-1, the complete variable domain reads DARVTQTPRHKVTEMGQEVTMRCQPILGHNTVFWYRQTMMQGLELLAYFRNRAPLDDSGMPKDRFSAEMPDATLATLKIQPSEPRDSAVYFCASGSQGYSYNEQFFGPGTRLTVL.

The chain is built from TRBV7-2 and TRBJ2-1, with D tentatively TRBD2 (5 bases). From germline, CDR1 is SGHTA and CDR2 FQGNSA. The length of the CDR3 is 13 residues. The V end was cut by 8 bases, the J end by 6 bases, with 14 bases between. Written as DNA, the CDR3 is TGTGCCAGCGGCCACCGAGGGATCAATGAGCAGTTCTTC. This translates into CASGHRGINEQFF.

The chain carries TRBV4-1 and TRBJ2-1; D is perhaps TRBD1 (6 bases). This CDR3 spans 16 amino acids. Looked up from germline, CDR1 is MGHRA and CDR2 is YSYEKL. V shed 4 bases and J shed 4 bases, with 17 bases lying between them. The CDR3, as DNA: TGCGCCAGCAGCCGAACAGGGTTCACAATGTACAATGAGCAGTTCTTC. As protein: CASSRTGFTMYNEQFF.

The chain carries TRBV28 and TRBJ1-4; D is possibly TRBD1 (5 bases). The CDR3 sequence is 12 residues long. CDR1 MDHEN and CDR2 SYDVKM come from the germline V gene. V dropped 7 bases and J dropped 4 bases, with 7 bases sitting between them. This CDR3 reads CASTGYNEKLFF. The CDR3 DNA is TGTGCCAGCACAGGGTATAATGAAAAACTGTTTTTT.

This clone appeared a single time. CDR3 bases: TGTGCCAGCAGCGTCTGGGACAACTCTGGAAACACCATATATTTT. Translating gives CASSVWDNSGNTIYF. This chain joins TRBV9 and TRBJ1-3; D possibly corresponds to TRBD1 (6 bases). The V gene's germline CDR1 is SGDLS and CDR2 YYNGEE. The V end was cut by 2 bases, the J end by 0 bases, with 9 bases between. The CDR3 consists of 15 residues.

This sequence joins TRBV2 and TRBJ2-7; 7 bases line up with TRBD1. V lost 5 bases, J lost 0 bases, and 4 bases stayed unmatched. This CDR3 has 14 amino acids. Germline V CDR1 and CDR2: SNHLY, FYNNEI. The CDR3 is CASSTGTDSYEQYF. DNA of the CDR3: TGTGCCAGCAGTACCGGGACAGACTCCTACGAGCAGTACTTC.

The rearrangement links TRBV19 to TRBJ1-6, with 9 bases fitting TRBD1. The CDR3 is 14 residues long. Germline V gene data show CDR1 as LNHDA and CDR2 as SQIVND (reference sequence). V trimming: 5 bases; J trimming: 9 bases; junction bases outside the gene matches: 5. The CDR3 DNA reads as TGTGCCAGTAGTTCCGGGACAGGGTTTTCACCCCTCCACTTT. Its translation is CASSSGTGFSPLHF.

This clone was picked up one time. This chain joins TRBV5-4 and TRBJ2-5; D is undetermined. V lost 0 bases and J lost 4, with 13 bases in between. CDR3 length: 15 residues. The germline CDR1 and CDR2 sequences are SGHNT and YYREEE (reference sequence). The CDR3 DNA is TGTGCCAGCAGCTTGGCCCGTGGGCGCGCAGAGACCCAGTACTTC. Its translation: CASSLARGRAETQYF. The full variable domain, completed using reference TRBV5-4 and TRBJ2-5, is ETGVTQSPTHLIKTRGQQVTLRCSSQSGHNTVSWYQQALGQGPQFIFQYYREEENGRGNFPPRFSGLQFPNYSSELNVNALELDDSALYLCASSLARGRAETQYFGPGTRLLVL.

The chain joins TRBV4-1 to TRBJ1-1, with 11 nucleotides matching TRBD1. Germline CDR1 MGHRA, CDR2 YSYEKL. J lost 0 bases, V lost 4 bases, and 1 base had no gene match. This CDR3 has 15 amino acids. CDR3: CASSRTGGLNTEAFF. The CDR3 DNA is TGCGCCAGCAGCCGGACAGGGGGCTTGAACACTGAAGCTTTCTTT.

Only a few counts were recorded for this clone. The V and J genes are TRBV19 and TRBJ1-1, with D perhaps TRBD1 (5 bases). Deletions cut 3 bases from V and 4 bases from J, with 6 bases between. CDR3 length: 12 residues. The germline gives CDR1 LNHDA, CDR2 SQIVND (reference sequence). The CDR3 DNA reads TGTGCCAGTAGTATGGGGCTCACTGAAGCTTTCTTT. This codes for CASSMGLTEAFF.

The V and J genes are TRBV2 and TRBJ2-1; D is undetermined. CDR1 is SNHLY, CDR2 FYNNEI, per germline. The CDR3 contains 16 residues. Trimming left V 1 base short and J 2 bases short, with 12 bases between. The CDR3 nucleotides read TGTGCCAGCAGTGAAGGGGCACGGTTCCCCTACAATGAGCAGTTCTTC. The encoded protein is CASSEGARFPYNEQFF.

The gene calls are TRBV7-8 and TRBJ2-2, with D perhaps matching TRBD2 (5 bases). Per germline, CDR1 SGHVS and CDR2 FQNEAQ. There are 15 residues in the CDR3. V lost 0 bases and J 4 bases, leaving 9 bases between the germline ends. CDR3 in DNA: TGTGCCAGCAGCTTAGCCGGGGTCGGCACCGGGGAGCTGTTTTTT. It yields the protein CASSLAGVGTGELFF.

The chain carries TRBV19 and TRBJ1-6; D unresolved. The length of the CDR3 is 12 residues. Trimming pared 3 bases from V and 7 bases from J, leaving 4 bases between. In germline, CDR1 is LNHDA, CDR2 SQIVND (reference sequence). CDR3 protein: CASSIMNSPLHF. The CDR3, as DNA: TGTGCCAGTAGTATTATGAATTCACCCCTCCACTTT. The full variable domain, in which reference TRBV19 and TRBJ1-6 provide the parts outside the CDR3, is DGGITQSPKYLFRKEGQNVTLSCEQNLNHDAMYWYRQDPGQGLRLIYYSQIVNDFQKGDIAEGYSVSREKKESFPLTVTSAQKNPTAFYLCASSIMNSPLHFGNGTRLTVT.

The chain uses TRBV6-1 and TRBJ1-5; D unresolved. Germline-derived CDR1 and CDR2 are MNHNS and SASEGT. The CDR3 contains 16 residues. The germline V and J ends were trimmed by 0 bases and 1 base, with 10 bases remaining between them. CDR3 bases: TGTGCCAGCAGTGAAGCGGGCAGGAGGAGCAATCAGCCCCAGCATTTT. It is translated as CASSEAGRRSNQPQHF.

The chain has TRBV11-1 and TRBJ2-2; 9 bases agree with TRBD1. V lost 3 bases and J lost 3; bases outside the gene matches: 2. This CDR3 has 15 amino acids. Per the germline V gene, CDR1 is SGHAT and CDR2 is FQDESV (reference sequence). The CDR3 here is CASSFGQGYTGELFF. Written as DNA, the CDR3 is TGTGCCAGCAGCTTTGGACAGGGGTACACCGGGGAGCTGTTTTTT.

V and J are TRBV4-1 and TRBJ2-1; 9 positions agree with TRBD1. Unmatched junction bases numbered 14, after V lost 2 bases and J lost 9 bases. There are 17 residues in the CDR3. From germline, CDR1 is MGHRA and CDR2 YSYEKL. The CDR3 region is CASSQFQPGQGVGEQFF. CDR3 coding DNA: TGCGCCAGCAGCCAATTCCAACCGGGACAGGGTGTCGGTGAGCAGTTCTTC.

This chain links TRBV6-1 with TRBJ2-6; no clear D gene. The V end was cut by 2 bases, the J end by 2 bases, with 19 bases between. Germline lookup yields CDR1 MNHNS and CDR2 SASEGT. The CDR3 runs 19 residues. The CDR3 protein is CASSELPHGSTPGANVLTF. The CDR3 DNA follows: TGTGCCAGCAGTGAACTGCCCCACGGGTCTACCCCTGGGGCCAACGTCCTGACTTTC.